The text below deals with one TCR beta chain. This entry is derived from a study of siplizumab effects on memory and regulatory T cells. Per sample, 95,000 to 100,000 TCR templates were assayed. Profiling relied on immunoSEQ multiplex PCR, and the TCRdb table lists in-frame clones only, not all of them. Of 50,000 to 70,000 clones listed, nearly 98% are singletons. The V and J ends lost 1 base and 2 bases, in that order; junction bases with no gene match: 10. Germline CDR1 SGHNT, CDR2 YYREEE (reference sequence). This CDR3 has 18 amino acids. This sequence joins TRBV5-4 and TRBJ2-1, with 9 bases identical to TRBD1. What was sequenced was naive CD8+ T cells sorted from blood. This receptor was identified in a human donor in good health. The CDR3, as DNA: TGTGCCAGCAGCTTGAGTTTTGGGACAGGGTCTCCCTACAATGAGCAGTTCTTC. Its translation: CASSLSFGTGSPYNEQFF.